The T cell receptor beta chain under discussion was sequenced for a study of blood T cell repertoires in COVID-19 (dated by TCRdb to about 2020). With regard to the full study: Samples from collaborators originated in the United States, Italy and Spain and spanned both the acute and convalescent phases of COVID-19. The dataset comprised deeply sampled blood TCRbeta repertoires from subjects exposed to, actively infected with, or recovered from COVID-19. The material from the prospective study consisted of cDNA or gDNA derived from T cells, B-cell-depleted T cells, or PBMCs. The samples were drawn from two sources: the first 160 participants of the ongoing ImmuneRACE study, and 1,000 to 1,500 subjects contributed by 6 global collaborators. A de-identified subject ID, COVID-19 status, age in years and sex were almost always included in the sample metadata. The repertoires were released in a freely available public database intended as a resource for research on the immune response to SARS-CoV-2. Where HLA class I and class II types were available, the types were taken from metadata supplied by the sample provider, not from assay-based typing.

Measured from the cysteine to the phenylalanine, the CDR3 is 16 residues long. The read is trimmed to its CDR3 DNA, 48 bases read in frame from base 1. Trimming accounts for 0 bases at V and 9 bases at J, while the number of junction bases matched to no gene is 12. CDR1 and CDR2 are read off the germline V gene (reference sequence) as SGHNT and YYREEE. This clone was counted only a few times. Its cognate antigen has yet to be identified. Base-call qualities are not available, and no considerably larger clone is one nucleotide away. TCRbeta CDR3 regions were amplified from genomic DNA by means of the immunoSEQ Assay, a bias-controlled multiplex PCR. As for how the authors treated the data: The number of nucleated cells in each sample was estimated from the amplification of reference gene primers within the assay. Sequence reads were collapsed and filtered to measure the absolute abundance of every unique TCRbeta CDR3 rearrangement. For each sample, productive Simpson clonality was calculated as the square root of Simpson's diversity index across productive rearrangements. The source is immuneACCESS, and TCRdb retained only in-frame sequences with V and J called. Part of the clones is not carried over; for the studies checked, unresolved V genes explain less than half of this, and the remainder is unexplained. V and J calls and clone size come straight from that table; D and trimming were deduced from the DNA. The sample includes some 210,000 clones, with more than 75% observed a single time. The top ten clones comprise 3.5% to 5.5% of the sample.

Enrolling through a virtual design, the prospective study's participants ranged in age from about 18 to 100 years and lived across approximately 25 United States geographic areas. In the prospective study, cohorts were assigned on the basis of participant-reported clinical history obtained from a screening survey and a study questionnaire. In the prospective study, mobile phlebotomists collected whole blood, serum and a nasopharyngeal or oropharyngeal swab from each participant. Participants in the prospective study had the option to provide additional blood draws and questionnaires over a 2-month period. Blood samples from the prospective study were shipped frozen or at room temperature prior to DNA extraction. Study-wide findings and limitations: Clinical and demographic metadata were provided uncurated, with the amount varying by source and participant.

The specimen was PBMCs or T cells enriched from blood (not recorded which). Here the chain combines TRBV5-4 and TRBJ2-5; TRBD2 fits 9 bases in the junction. This sequence was found in a young man with acute COVID-19. The CDR3 region reads CASSLAGRGGTRAQYF. The bases read TGTGCCAGCAGCTTGGCCGGGCGGGGGGGGACAAGGGCCCAGTACTTC.